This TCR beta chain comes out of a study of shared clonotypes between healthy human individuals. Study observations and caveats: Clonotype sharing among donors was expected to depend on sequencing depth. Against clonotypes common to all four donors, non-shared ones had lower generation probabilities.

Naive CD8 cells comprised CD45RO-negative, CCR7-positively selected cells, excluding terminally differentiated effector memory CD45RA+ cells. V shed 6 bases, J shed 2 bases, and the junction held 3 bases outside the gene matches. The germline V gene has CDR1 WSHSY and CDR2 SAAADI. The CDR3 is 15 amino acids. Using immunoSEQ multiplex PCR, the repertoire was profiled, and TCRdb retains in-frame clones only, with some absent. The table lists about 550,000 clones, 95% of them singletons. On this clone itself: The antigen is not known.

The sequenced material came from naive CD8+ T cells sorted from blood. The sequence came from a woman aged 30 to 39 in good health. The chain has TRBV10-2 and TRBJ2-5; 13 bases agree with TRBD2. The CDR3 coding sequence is TGCGCCAGCAGCTGGACTAGCGGGAGTCAAGAGACCCAGTACTTC. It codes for CASSWTSGSQETQYF.